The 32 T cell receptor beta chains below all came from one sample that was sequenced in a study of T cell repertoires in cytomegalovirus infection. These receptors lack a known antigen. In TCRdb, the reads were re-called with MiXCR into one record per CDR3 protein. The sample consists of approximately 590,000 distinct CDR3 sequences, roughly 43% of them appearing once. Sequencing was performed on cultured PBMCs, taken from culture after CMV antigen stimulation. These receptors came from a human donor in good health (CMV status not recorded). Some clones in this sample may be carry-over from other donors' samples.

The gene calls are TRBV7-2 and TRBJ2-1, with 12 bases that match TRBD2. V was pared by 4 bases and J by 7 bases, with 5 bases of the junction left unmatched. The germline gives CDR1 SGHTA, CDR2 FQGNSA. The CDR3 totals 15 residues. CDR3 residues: CASSSPGLAGNEQFF. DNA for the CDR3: TGTGCCAGCAGCTCCCCTGGACTAGCGGGAAATGAGCAGTTCTTC.

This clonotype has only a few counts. In DNA form, the CDR3 reads TGTGCCAGCAGCTTAAGCCGGGATCGTGTTTCACCCCTCCACTTT. As protein: CASSLSRDRVSPLHF. The rearrangement joins TRBV7-2 to TRBJ1-6; D uncertain. This CDR3 spans 15 amino acids. Trimming shortened V by 2 bases and J by 9 bases, and 14 bases separated the two germline ends. CDR1 and CDR2 (germline): SGHTA, FQGNSA.

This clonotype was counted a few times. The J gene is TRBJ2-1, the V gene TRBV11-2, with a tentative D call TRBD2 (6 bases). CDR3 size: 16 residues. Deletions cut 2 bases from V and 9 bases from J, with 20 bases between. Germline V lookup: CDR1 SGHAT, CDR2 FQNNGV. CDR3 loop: CASSLWRDSGGGEQFF. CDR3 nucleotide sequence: TGTGCCAGCAGCTTATGGAGGGACTCCGGTGGTGGTGAGCAGTTCTTC.

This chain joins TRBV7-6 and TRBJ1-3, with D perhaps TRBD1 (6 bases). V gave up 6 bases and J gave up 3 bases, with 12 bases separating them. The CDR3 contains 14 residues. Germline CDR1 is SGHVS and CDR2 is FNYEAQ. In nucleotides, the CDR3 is TGTGCCAGCAGTCCGAGGGGGTTTGGAAACACCATATATTTT. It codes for CASSPRGFGNTIYF. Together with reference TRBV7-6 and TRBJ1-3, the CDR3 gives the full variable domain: GAGVSQSPRYKVTKRGQDVALRCDPISGHVSLYWYRQALGQGPEFLTYFNYEAQQDKSGLPNDRFSAERPEGSISTLTIQRTEQRDSAMYRCASSPRGFGNTIYFGEGSWLTVV.

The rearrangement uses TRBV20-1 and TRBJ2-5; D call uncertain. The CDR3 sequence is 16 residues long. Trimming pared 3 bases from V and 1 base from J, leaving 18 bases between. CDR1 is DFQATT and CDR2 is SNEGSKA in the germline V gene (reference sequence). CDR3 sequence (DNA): TGCAGTGCTAGGGGCCCCCTTGACCAGCTCCAAGAGACCCAGTACTTC. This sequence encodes CSARGPLDQLQETQYF.

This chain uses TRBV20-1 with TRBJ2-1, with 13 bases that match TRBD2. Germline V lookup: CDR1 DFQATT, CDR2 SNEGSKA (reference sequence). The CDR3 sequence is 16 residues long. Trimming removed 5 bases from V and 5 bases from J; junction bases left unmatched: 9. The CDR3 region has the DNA TGCAGTGCTTTACTAGCGGGGGGGCAACATAACAATGAGCAGTTCTTC. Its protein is CSALLAGGQHNNEQFF.

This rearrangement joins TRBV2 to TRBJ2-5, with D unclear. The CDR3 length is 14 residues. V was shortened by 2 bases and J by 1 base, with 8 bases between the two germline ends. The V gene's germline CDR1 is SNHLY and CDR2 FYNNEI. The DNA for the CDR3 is TGTGCCAGCAGTGAAATGGCAGCCCAAGAGACCCAGTACTTC. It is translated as CASSEMAAQETQYF.

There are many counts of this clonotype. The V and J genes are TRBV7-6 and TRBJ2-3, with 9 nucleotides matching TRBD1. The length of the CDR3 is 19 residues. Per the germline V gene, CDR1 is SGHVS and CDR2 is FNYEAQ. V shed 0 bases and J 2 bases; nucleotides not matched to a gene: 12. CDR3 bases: TGTGCCAGCAGCTTAGCCCCCCCCCTTGGGACAGGGTCCACAGATACGCAGTATTTT. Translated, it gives CASSLAPPLGTGSTDTQYF.

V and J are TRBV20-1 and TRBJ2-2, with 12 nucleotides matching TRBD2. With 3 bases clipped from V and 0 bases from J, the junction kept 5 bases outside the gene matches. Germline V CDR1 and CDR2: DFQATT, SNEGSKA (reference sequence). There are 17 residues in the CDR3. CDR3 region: CSASASGGVTNTGELFF. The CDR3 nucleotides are TGCAGTGCTAGCGCTAGCGGGGGGGTAACGAACACCGGGGAGCTGTTTTTT.

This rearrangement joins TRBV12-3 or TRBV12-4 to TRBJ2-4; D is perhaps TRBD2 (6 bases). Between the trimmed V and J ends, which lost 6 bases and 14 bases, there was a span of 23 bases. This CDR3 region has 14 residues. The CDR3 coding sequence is TGTGCCAGCAGCCCTCGTGGAGGGCCACGAACAAAGTACTTC. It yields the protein CASSPRGGPRTKYF.

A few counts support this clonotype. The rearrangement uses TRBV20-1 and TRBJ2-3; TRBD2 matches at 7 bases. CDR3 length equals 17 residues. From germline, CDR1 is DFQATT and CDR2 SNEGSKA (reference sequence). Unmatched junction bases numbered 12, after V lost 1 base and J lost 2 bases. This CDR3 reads CSARVRPLATNTDTQYF. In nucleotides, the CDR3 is TGCAGTGCTAGAGTCCGACCACTAGCGACTAACACAGATACGCAGTATTTT.

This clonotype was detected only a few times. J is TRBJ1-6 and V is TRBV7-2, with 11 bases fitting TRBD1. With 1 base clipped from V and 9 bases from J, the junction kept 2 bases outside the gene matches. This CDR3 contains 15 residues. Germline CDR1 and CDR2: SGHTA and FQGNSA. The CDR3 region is CASSLVGTGGSPLHF. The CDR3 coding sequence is TGTGCCAGCAGCTTAGTTGGGACAGGGGGTTCACCCCTCCACTTT.

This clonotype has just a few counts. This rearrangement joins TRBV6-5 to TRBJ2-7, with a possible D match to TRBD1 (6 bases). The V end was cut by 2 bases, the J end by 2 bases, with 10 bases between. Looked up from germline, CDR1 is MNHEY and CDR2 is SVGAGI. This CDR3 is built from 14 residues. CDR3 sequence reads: CASSYRGQTYEQYF. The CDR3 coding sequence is TGTGCCAGCAGTTACAGGGGACAAACCTACGAGCAGTACTTC.

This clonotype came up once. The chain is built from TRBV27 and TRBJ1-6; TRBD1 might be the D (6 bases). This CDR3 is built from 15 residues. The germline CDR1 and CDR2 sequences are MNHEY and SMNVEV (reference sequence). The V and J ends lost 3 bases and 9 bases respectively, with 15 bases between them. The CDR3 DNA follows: TGTGCCAGCAGTTTCGCCGGGACATTGGGTTCACCCCTCCACTTT. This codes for CASSFAGTLGSPLHF.

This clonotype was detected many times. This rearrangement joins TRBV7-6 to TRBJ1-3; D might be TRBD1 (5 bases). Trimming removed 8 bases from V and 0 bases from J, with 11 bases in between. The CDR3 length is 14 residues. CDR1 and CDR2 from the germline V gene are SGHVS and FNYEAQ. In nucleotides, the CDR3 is TGTGCCAGCCAACAGGCCCCCTCTGGAAACACCATATATTTT. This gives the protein CASQQAPSGNTIYF.

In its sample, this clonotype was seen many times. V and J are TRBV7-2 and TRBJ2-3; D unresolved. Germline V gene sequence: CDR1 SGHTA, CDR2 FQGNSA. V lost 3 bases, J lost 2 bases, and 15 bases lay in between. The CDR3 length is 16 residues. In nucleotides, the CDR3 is TGTGCCAGCAGCTTGGGGATAGACGGAAACACAGATACGCAGTATTTT. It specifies CASSLGIDGNTDTQYF.

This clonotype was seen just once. The CDR3 DNA reads TGCGCCAGCAGCTTGGTTCCTCAGGTTATCTCTGGGGCCAACGTCCTGACTTTC. Translating gives CASSLVPQVISGANVLTF. The chain is built from TRBV5-1 and TRBJ2-6; D remains unclear. The germline V gene has CDR1 SGHRS and CDR2 YFSETQ. Trimming removed 0 bases at V and 0 bases at J, with 13 bases between. The CDR3 is made up of 18 amino acids.

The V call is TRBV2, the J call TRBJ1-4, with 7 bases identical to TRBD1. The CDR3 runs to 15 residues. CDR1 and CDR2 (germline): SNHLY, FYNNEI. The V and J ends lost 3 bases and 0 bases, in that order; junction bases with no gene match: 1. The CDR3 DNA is TGTGCCAGCAGTGATGGGACAGCAACTAATGAAAAACTGTTTTTT. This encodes CASSDGTATNEKLFF.

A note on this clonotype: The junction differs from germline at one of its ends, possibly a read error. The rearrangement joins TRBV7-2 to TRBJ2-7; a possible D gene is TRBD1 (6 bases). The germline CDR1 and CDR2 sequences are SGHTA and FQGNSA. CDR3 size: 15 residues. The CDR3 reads CASSPEAGEWYEQCF. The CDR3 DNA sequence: TGTGCCAGCAGCCCGGAGGCAGGGGAATGGTACGAGCAGTGCTTC.

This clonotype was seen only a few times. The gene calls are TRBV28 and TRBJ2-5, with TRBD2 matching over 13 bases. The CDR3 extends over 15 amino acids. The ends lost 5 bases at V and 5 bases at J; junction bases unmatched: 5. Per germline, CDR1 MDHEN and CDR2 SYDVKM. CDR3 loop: CASSPLAGGPETQYF. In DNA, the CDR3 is TGTGCCAGCAGTCCACTAGCGGGGGGGCCGGAGACCCAGTACTTC.

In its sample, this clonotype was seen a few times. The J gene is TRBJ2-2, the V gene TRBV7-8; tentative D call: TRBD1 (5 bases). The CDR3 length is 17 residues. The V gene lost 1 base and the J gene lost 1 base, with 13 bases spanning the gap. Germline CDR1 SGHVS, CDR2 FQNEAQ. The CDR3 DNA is TGTGCCAGCAGCTTAGGGCCTCGGCAGGGGAACACCGGGGAGCTGTTTTTT. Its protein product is CASSLGPRQGNTGELFF.

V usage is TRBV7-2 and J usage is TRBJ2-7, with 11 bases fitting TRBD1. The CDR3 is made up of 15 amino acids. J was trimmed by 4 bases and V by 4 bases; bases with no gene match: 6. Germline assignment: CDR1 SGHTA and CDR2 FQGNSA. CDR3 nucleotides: TGTGCCAGCAGCTGGACCGGGACAGGGGGATACGAGCAGTACTTC. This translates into CASSWTGTGGYEQYF.

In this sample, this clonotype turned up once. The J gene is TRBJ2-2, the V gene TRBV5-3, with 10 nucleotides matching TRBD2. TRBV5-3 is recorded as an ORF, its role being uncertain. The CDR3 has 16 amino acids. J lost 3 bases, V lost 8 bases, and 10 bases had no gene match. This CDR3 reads CASSLLAGADTGELFF. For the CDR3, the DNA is TGTGCCAGCAGTCTGCTAGCGGGAGCCGACACCGGGGAGCTGTTTTTT.

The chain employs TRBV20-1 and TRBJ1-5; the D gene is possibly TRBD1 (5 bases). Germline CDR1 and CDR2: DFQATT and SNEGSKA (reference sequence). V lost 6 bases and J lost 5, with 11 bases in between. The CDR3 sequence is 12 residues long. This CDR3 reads CSARQGYQPQHF. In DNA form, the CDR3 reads TGCAGTGCGAGGCAGGGATATCAGCCCCAGCATTTT.

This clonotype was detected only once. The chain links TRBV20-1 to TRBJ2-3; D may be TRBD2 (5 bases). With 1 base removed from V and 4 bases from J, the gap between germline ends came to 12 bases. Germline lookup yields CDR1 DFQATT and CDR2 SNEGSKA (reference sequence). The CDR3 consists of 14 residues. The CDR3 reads CSARAYAGADTQYF. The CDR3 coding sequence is TGCAGTGCTAGAGCATACGCCGGGGCAGATACGCAGTATTTT.

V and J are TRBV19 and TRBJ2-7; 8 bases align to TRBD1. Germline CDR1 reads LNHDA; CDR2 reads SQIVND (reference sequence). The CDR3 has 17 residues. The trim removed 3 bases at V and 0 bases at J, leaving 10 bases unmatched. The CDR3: CASSILARTGSSYEQYF. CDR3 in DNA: TGTGCCAGTAGTATTCTTGCTCGGACAGGGAGCTCCTACGAGCAGTACTTC.

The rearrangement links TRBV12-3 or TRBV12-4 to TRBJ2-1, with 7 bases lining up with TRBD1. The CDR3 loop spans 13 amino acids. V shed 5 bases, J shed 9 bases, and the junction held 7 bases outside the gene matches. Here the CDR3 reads CASSTQRDSEQFF. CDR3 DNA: TGTGCCAGCAGTACGCAACGGGACAGTGAGCAGTTCTTC.

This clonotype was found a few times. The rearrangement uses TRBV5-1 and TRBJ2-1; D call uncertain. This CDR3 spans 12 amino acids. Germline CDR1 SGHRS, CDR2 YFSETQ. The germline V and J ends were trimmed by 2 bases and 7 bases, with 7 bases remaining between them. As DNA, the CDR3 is TGCGCCAGCAGCTTTGCAGCAAATGAGCAGTTCTTC. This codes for CASSFAANEQFF.

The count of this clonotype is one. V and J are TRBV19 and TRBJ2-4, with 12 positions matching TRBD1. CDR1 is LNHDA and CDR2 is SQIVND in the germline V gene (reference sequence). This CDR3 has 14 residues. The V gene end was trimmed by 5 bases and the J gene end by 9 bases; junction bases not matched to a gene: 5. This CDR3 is CASSPGTGGTIQYF. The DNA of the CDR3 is TGTGCCAGTAGTCCCGGGACAGGGGGCACCATTCAGTACTTC.

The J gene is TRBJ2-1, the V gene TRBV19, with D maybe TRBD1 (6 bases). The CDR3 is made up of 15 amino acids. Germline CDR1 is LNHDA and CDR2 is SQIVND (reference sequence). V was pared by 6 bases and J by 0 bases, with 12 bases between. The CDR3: CASRSTGSSYNEQFF. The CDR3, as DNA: TGTGCCAGTAGATCGACAGGTAGCTCCTACAATGAGCAGTTCTTC.

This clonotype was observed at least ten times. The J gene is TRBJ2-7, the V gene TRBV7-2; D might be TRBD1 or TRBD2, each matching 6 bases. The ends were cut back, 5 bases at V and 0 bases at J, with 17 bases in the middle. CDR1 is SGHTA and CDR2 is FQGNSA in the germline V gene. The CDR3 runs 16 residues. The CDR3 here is CASSLSGGTNSYEQYF. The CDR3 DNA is TGTGCCAGCAGCCTTAGCGGAGGGACAAACTCCTACGAGCAGTACTTC.

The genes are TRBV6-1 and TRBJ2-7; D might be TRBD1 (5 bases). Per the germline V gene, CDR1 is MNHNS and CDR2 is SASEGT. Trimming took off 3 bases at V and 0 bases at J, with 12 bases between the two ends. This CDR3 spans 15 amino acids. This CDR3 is CASSDLQGSSYEQYF. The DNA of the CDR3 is TGTGCCAGCAGTGACCTCCAGGGTAGCTCCTACGAGCAGTACTTC.